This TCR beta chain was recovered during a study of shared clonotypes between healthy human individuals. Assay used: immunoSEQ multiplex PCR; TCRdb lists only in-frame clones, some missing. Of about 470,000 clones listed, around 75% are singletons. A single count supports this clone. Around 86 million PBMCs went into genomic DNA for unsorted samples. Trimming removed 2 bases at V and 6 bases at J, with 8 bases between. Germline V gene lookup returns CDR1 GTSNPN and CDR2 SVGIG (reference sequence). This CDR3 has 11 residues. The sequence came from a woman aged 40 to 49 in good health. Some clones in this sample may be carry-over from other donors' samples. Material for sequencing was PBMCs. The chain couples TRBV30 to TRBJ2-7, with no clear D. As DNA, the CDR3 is TGTGCCTGGAGTCCTCCCGGCGAGCAGTACTTC. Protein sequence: CAWSPPGEQYF.